This entry lists 7 T cell receptor beta chains sequenced from one sample in a study of T cell changes during pregnancy in multiple sclerosis. Sequencing was performed with immunoSEQ multiplex PCR; in TCRdb, only in-frame clones are kept and a portion is missing. The sample gives 16,000 or so clones, approximately 95% of which show up once; about 0.89% is in the top ten. This material consisted of peripheral blood, taken in the third trimester of pregnancy. These receptor sequences come from a female donor with multiple sclerosis, enrolled in a pregnancy study.

The rearrangement uses TRBV28 and TRBJ2-1, with 12 nucleotides matching TRBD2. Germline V gives CDR1 MDHEN, CDR2 SYDVKM. CDR3 size: 17 residues. Unmatched junction bases numbered 9, after V lost 2 bases and J lost 7 bases. CDR3 in DNA: TGTGCCAGCAGTTTAGGTCTAGCGGGAGGGCCACGGAATGAGCAGTTCTTC. Protein sequence: CASSLGLAGGPRNEQFF.

The chain couples TRBV18 to TRBJ2-1; D may be TRBD2 (5 bases). Germline V gives CDR1 KGHSH, CDR2 LQKENI. Trimming shortened V by 3 bases and J by 0 bases, and 21 bases separated the two germline ends. The CDR3 runs 19 residues. The CDR3 DNA sequence: TGTGCCAGCTCACCGATTAATCTAGCAGCCAAATCCTCCTACAATGAGCAGTTCTTC. Encoded protein: CASSPINLAAKSSYNEQFF.

J is TRBJ1-1 and V is TRBV7-2; the D is unclear. This CDR3 is 16 amino acids long. V lost 0 bases and J lost 4, with 15 bases in between. Germline assignment: CDR1 SGHTA and CDR2 FQGNSA. The DNA for the CDR3 is TGTGCCAGCAGCTTAGCAGGCGGCACTCGAGGCACTGAAGCTTTCTTT. Translation: CASSLAGGTRGTEAFF.

CDR3 in amino acids: CASSLARAPPTQYF. CDR3 sequence (DNA): TGTGCCAGCAGCTTAGCGCGGGCCCCCCCCACGCAGTATTTT. The V gene is TRBV7-6, the J gene TRBJ2-3; a possible D gene is TRBD2 (5 bases). The CDR3 length is 14 residues. Germline CDR1 and CDR2: SGHVS and FNYEAQ. Between the trimmed V and J ends, which lost 0 bases and 9 bases, there was a span of 13 bases.

The rearrangement uses TRBV4-1 and TRBJ2-1; 12 bases are a match to TRBD2. The length of the CDR3 is 18 residues. Trimming removed 0 bases from V and 7 bases from J; junction bases left unmatched: 10. Germline CDR1 MGHRA, CDR2 YSYEKL. For the CDR3, the DNA is TGCGCCAGCAGCCAAGACAGACTAGCGGGGGCCCGGGGAAATGAGCAGTTCTTC. This sequence encodes CASSQDRLAGARGNEQFF.

This chain connects TRBV7-6 to TRBJ2-1; 12 nucleotides align to TRBD2. Germline lookup yields CDR1 SGHVS and CDR2 FNYEAQ. The CDR3 length is 17 residues. Trimming cost V 1 base and J 5 bases; bases outside gene matches: 6. CDR3 coding DNA: TGTGCCAGCAGCTTAGTCCTGACTAGCGGGAGAAACAATGAGCAGTTCTTC. It specifies CASSLVLTSGRNNEQFF.

A single count supports this clone. The V and J genes are TRBV28 and TRBJ1-5; 7 bases are a match to TRBD1. With 6 bases clipped from V and 0 bases from J, the junction kept 11 bases outside the gene matches. The CDR3 consists of 17 residues. Germline V gene sequence: CDR1 MDHEN, CDR2 SYDVKM. CDR3 loop: CASRNRDRSYSNQPQHF. CDR3 sequence (DNA): TGTGCCAGCAGAAACCGGGACAGATCTTATAGCAATCAGCCCCAGCATTTT.